A selection of T cell receptor beta chains follows, all from one sample in a study of cytomegalovirus exposure and HLA in healthy donors. TCRdb's copy holds only in-frame clones and misses some; the assay was immunoSEQ multiplex PCR. The repertoire has some 170,000 clones, just under 90% of them found once; the top ten carry approximately 1.5%. The sequenced sample was PBMCs. The receptor set was obtained from a woman aged 25 to 39 in good health and CMV-seronegative. CDR3s include the opening cysteine and the closing phenylalanine or tryptophan. D genes are given only for firm matches. Some rows mark clone size as missing; the rest say once, few, many or name a class of expanded clone.

clone size	D gene	V gene	J gene	CDR3 DNA	CDR3 protein
NA	TRBD1	TRBV9	TRBJ1-2	TGTGCCAGCAGCCCAACATACATCGACAGGGACGGCTACACCTTC	CASSPTYIDRDGYTF
NA	TRBD2	TRBV7-6	TRBJ2-1	TGTGCCAGCAGCTTAGCGGTGGGGGGGGATGAGCAGTTCTTC	CASSLAVGGDEQFF
NA	TRBD1	TRBV5-1	TRBJ1-4	TGCGCCAGCAGCTTCCAGGGGGCCGAAGAAAAACTGTTTTTT	CASSFQGAEEKLFF
NA	NA	TRBV19	TRBJ2-6	TGTGCCAGTAGTATAGCGCCCAGAGGCTCTGGGGCCAACGTCCTGACTTTC	CASSIAPRGSGANVLTF
few	TRBD1	TRBV4-1	TRBJ2-7	TGCGCCAGCAGCCAAGTGGACAGGGCATCCTACGAGCAGTACTTC	CASSQVDRASYEQYF
NA	TRBD2	TRBV27	TRBJ2-1	TGTGCCAGCAGTCCTGGGACTAGCGGGGTCAATGAGCAGTTCTTC	CASSPGTSGVNEQFF
once	TRBD1	TRBV13	TRBJ2-7	TGTGCCAGCAGCTACGCCAGGGGGCGATCCTCCTACGAGCAGTACTTC	CASSYARGRSSYEQYF
NA	TRBD1	TRBV15	TRBJ2-7	TGTGCCACCAGCAGGGACAGGGCCCAAATCCACGAGCAGTACTTC	CATSRDRAQIHEQYF
NA	TRBD1	TRBV2	TRBJ2-3	TGTGCCAGCAGCCCGGACAGGACAAGAACAGATACGCAGTATTTT	CASSPDRTRTDTQYF
once	NA	TRBV25-1	TRBJ2-7	TGTGCCAGCAGTGGAACTTATTCCTACGAGCAGTACTTC	CASSGTYSYEQYF
NA	TRBD2	TRBV29-1	TRBJ2-1	TGCAGCGTGAGCGGGGGCTCTTACAATGAGCAGTTCTTC	CSVSGGSYNEQFF
NA	TRBD2	TRBV10-3	TRBJ2-6	TGTGCCATCAGTGACGGCAGGGACTACTCTGGGGCCAACGTCCTGACTTTC	CAISDGRDYSGANVLTF
NA	TRBD2	TRBV27	TRBJ2-7	TGTGCCAGCAGCCCCGGGGGGTGGTATAGCTCCTACGAGCAGTACTTC	CASSPGGWYSSYEQYF
once	NA	TRBV7-9	TRBJ1-2	TGTGCCAGCAGCTTAGACAGCCGCCTAAGGGGCTACACCTTC	CASSLDSRLRGYTF
NA	TRBD1	TRBV7-8	TRBJ2-7	TGTGCCAGCAGCTTAGGGACAGGGAGCGAGCAGTACTTC	CASSLGTGSEQYF
NA	TRBD2	TRBV2	TRBJ2-5	TGTGCCAGCAGTGACGGAGGGACTAGCGGAGAGACCCAGTACTTC	CASSDGGTSGETQYF
NA	NA	TRBV7-2	TRBJ1-2	TGTGCCAGCAGCTTATCAGCCGGGACTCTGTCAGCTTATGGCTACACCTTC	CASSLSAGTLSAYGYTF
NA	NA	TRBV5-1	TRBJ2-3	TGCGCCAGCAGCTTGTCGTCAGGCACAGATACGCAGTATTTT	CASSLSSGTDTQYF
NA	NA	TRBV27	TRBJ2-5	TGTGCCAGCAGTTTCGGGGGACCTAAAGAGACCCAGTACTTC	CASSFGGPKETQYF
once	NA	TRBV10-3	TRBJ2-5	TGTGCCATCAGTATTCGAGATCAGGGGCTGGAGACCCAGTACTTC	CAISIRDQGLETQYF
NA	TRBD1	TRBV10-3	TRBJ1-1	TGTGCCATCACCCAGGGGGAGAACACTGAAGCTTTCTTT	CAITQGENTEAFF
NA	NA	TRBV19	TRBJ1-1	TGTGCCAGTAGTTATTTGACAGGAAACACTGAAGCTTTCTTT	CASSYLTGNTEAFF
NA	NA	TRBV9	TRBJ2-4	TGTGCCAGCAGCGTCGGACTTGGGGTGGCCAAAAACATTCAGTACTTC	CASSVGLGVAKNIQYF
NA	TRBD1	TRBV11-2	TRBJ2-7	TGTGCCAGCAGCCGCGGGACAGGATCCTACGAGCAGTACTTC	CASSRGTGSYEQYF
NA	NA	TRBV9	TRBJ1-2	TGTGCCAGCAGCGACAGGTGGTCCTATGGCTACACCTTC	CASSDRWSYGYTF
NA	NA	TRBV4-1	TRBJ1-1	TGCGCCAGCAGCCAAACAAGGAACACTGAAGCTTTCTTT	CASSQTRNTEAFF
NA	TRBD1	TRBV4-1	TRBJ2-7	TGCGCCAGCAGCCAAGATCCAGGGGGCTCCCAGTACTTC	CASSQDPGGSQYF
few	NA	TRBV7-9	TRBJ1-2	TGTGCCAGCAGCTTAATTGGTAGCGGGACCGTCTATGGCTACACCTTC	CASSLIGSGTVYGYTF
NA	TRBD2	TRBV5-1	TRBJ2-1	TGCGCCAGCAGCTTTGGCGGGGGGGCGCCCAATGAGCAGTTCTTC	CASSFGGGAPNEQFF
NA	TRBD1	TRBV6-5	TRBJ2-7	TGTGCCAGCAGTAGGGACAGCACCTACGAGCAGTACTTC	CASSRDSTYEQYF
NA	TRBD1	TRBV2	TRBJ1-2	TGTGCCAGCAGTGAAAAATTTGGCAGGGGGCTCGACTATGGCTACACCTTC	CASSEKFGRGLDYGYTF
NA	NA	TRBV5-6	TRBJ2-7	TGTGCCAGCAGCTGGGGGGGCCGGGCCTACGAGCAGTACTTC	CASSWGGRAYEQYF
NA	NA	TRBV2	TRBJ1-2	TGTGCCAGATATGATCGACAGGAGAACTATGGCTACACCTTC	CARYDRQENYGYTF
NA	TRBD1	TRBV7-8	TRBJ1-1	TGTGCCAGCAGCCTAGGACAGGGCTGGCCTGAAGCTTTCTTT	CASSLGQGWPEAFF
NA	NA	TRBV5-1	TRBJ1-1	TGCGCCAGCAGCTTGGTATCCGGAGGGGACACTGAAGCTTTCTTT	CASSLVSGGDTEAFF
NA	NA	TRBV5-6	TRBJ2-1	TGTGCCAGCAGCTTTGATCAGTACAATGAGCAGTTCTTC	CASSFDQYNEQFF
once	NA	TRBV18	TRBJ1-2	TGTGCCAGCTCACGTCCGGGAGGAACGACCTATGGCTACACCTTC	CASSRPGGTTYGYTF
NA	TRBD1	TRBV19	TRBJ1-2	TGTGCCAGTAGTATTACAGGGGACTATGGCTACACCTTC	CASSITGDYGYTF
NA	NA	TRBV6-6	TRBJ2-1	TGTGCCAGCAGTTACTCGGACTTTTACAATGAGCAGTTCTTC	CASSYSDFYNEQFF
NA	TRBD1	TRBV5-1	TRBJ1-1	TGCGCCAGCAGCCCGGAGGGGGCTATGTACGCTGAAGCTTTCTTT	CASSPEGAMYAEAFF
NA	TRBD1	TRBV4-1	TRBJ2-7	TGCGCCAGCAGCCAACAGGGGGCCACCTACGAGCAGTACTTC	CASSQQGATYEQYF